This note documents a single TCR beta chain sequence. This entry belongs to a study of T cell responses to AZD1222 COVID-19 vaccine. This CDR3 is 21 amino acids long. Germline CDR1 SNHLY, CDR2 FYNNEI. Unmatched junction bases numbered 16, after V lost 3 bases and J lost 0 bases. Repertoires were generated with immunoSEQ multiplex PCR, while TCRdb's copy carries only in-frame clones and drops some. The data hold over 120,000 clones, with 85% to 95% observed a single time. The specimen comprised peripheral blood, sampled after recovery from COVID-19. The TCR sequence derives from an adult who had recovered from COVID-19. The chain carries TRBV2 and TRBJ2-1; 11 bases align to TRBD1. CDR3: CASSDHPGTGGRGSSYNEQFF. Here the CDR3 DNA reads TGTGCCAGCAGTGACCATCCCGGGACAGGGGGTCGGGGCAGCTCCTACAATGAGCAGTTCTTC.